Presented here are 11 T cell receptor beta chains from one specimen sequenced in a study of vaccination effects on CD4 cells after COVID-19. Their specific antigens are unknown. Antigen-specific CD4+ T cells expanded by the ViraFEST assay with viral peptide pools were then sequenced. The culture ran for around nine days, and then CD4+ T cells were isolated. Sequencing used immunoSEQ multiplex PCR; TCRdb keeps in-frame clones, though not all of them. This table has under 85,000 clones, around 70% appearing once. The specimen comprised CD4+ T cells from PBMCs cultured with HCoV-229E spike peptides, sampled before COVID-19 vaccination. Every receptor here comes from a human donor who received a COVID-19 vaccine.

This chain joins TRBV24-1 and TRBJ2-5; the D gene is possibly TRBD2 (5 bases). The CDR3 runs to 14 residues. Germline V gene data show CDR1 as KGHDR and CDR2 as SFDVKD. V dropped 4 bases and J dropped 5 bases, with 13 bases sitting between them. The CDR3 region is CATSDRGGSETQYF. The CDR3 DNA reads TGTGCCACCAGTGACCGGGGTGGGTCCGAGACCCAGTACTTC.

This chain connects TRBV4-2 to TRBJ2-5, with a weak D call TRBD1 (5 bases). Trimming took 0 bases from V and 5 from J, leaving 13 bases between them. Germline values: CDR1 LGHNA, CDR2 YNFKEQ. The CDR3 runs 15 residues. The CDR3 loop is CASSQDQGEWETQYF. The CDR3 region has the DNA TGTGCCAGCAGCCAAGATCAAGGGGAATGGGAGACCCAGTACTTC.

The chain is built from TRBV5-1 and TRBJ2-2, with TRBD2 as a possible D gene (5 bases). V gave up 0 bases and J gave up 6 bases, with 21 bases separating them. Germline CDR1 and CDR2: SGHRS and YFSETQ. The CDR3 totals 18 residues. The CDR3 nucleotides read TGCGCCAGCAGCTTGGCGCGCTGGGAGCGACTGTTTTCCGGGGAGCTGTTTTTT. It specifies CASSLARWERLFSGELFF.

The CDR3 DNA follows: TGTGCCAGCAGTGGGACAGGGGGCTTCTACGAGCAGTACGTC. This translates into CASSGTGGFYEQYV. The chain carries TRBV28 and TRBJ2-7; TRBD1 agrees at 12 bases. Germline V CDR1 and CDR2: MDHEN, SYDVKM. The J segment lost 3 bases and the V segment lost 5 bases, leaving 2 bases of the junction unmatched. CDR3 length equals 14 residues.

The chain has TRBV2 and TRBJ2-6; the match to TRBD1 covers 8 bases. The germline CDR1 and CDR2 sequences are SNHLY and FYNNEI. V lost 5 bases, J lost 1 base, and 4 bases stayed unmatched. The CDR3 is 16 amino acids. CDR3 coding DNA: TGTGCCAGCAGTCGGACAGGGAAATCTGGGGCCAACGTCCTGACTTTC. Protein product: CASSRTGKSGANVLTF.

This CDR3 reads CASSVAIGQGDYGYTF. Written as DNA, the CDR3 is TGTGCCAGCAGCGTAGCTATAGGACAGGGTGACTATGGCTACACCTTC. The V gene is TRBV9, the J gene TRBJ1-2, with 8 positions matching TRBD1. The CDR3 is 16 amino acids. CDR1 is SGDLS and CDR2 is YYNGEE in the germline V gene. Trimming cost V 0 bases and J 3 bases; bases outside gene matches: 7.

The chain carries TRBV5-4 and TRBJ1-5; 9 bases line up with TRBD1. This CDR3 region has 15 residues. Germline loops: CDR1 SGHNT, CDR2 YYREEE (reference sequence). Trimming removed 4 bases from V and 3 bases from J; junction bases left unmatched: 5. The CDR3 here is CASSAGQGINQPQHF. Written as DNA, the CDR3 is TGTGCCAGCAGCGCGGGACAGGGAATCAATCAGCCCCAGCATTTT.

This clone turned up a few times. V and J are TRBV7-2 and TRBJ2-3; possibly TRBD2 for D (7 bases). The CDR3 has 15 amino acids. V was pared by 1 base and J by 3 bases, with 11 bases between. From germline, CDR1 is SGHTA and CDR2 FQGNSA. For the CDR3, the DNA is TGTGCCAGCAGCTTAGGGGGGGGGCGAACAGATACGCAGTATTTT. Amino acid sequence: CASSLGGGRTDTQYF. The variable domain in full, completed from reference TRBV7-2 and TRBJ2-3, reads GAGVSQSPSNKVTEKGKDVELRCDPISGHTALYWYRQSLGQGLEFLIYFQGNSAPDKSGLPSDRFSAERTGGSVSTLTIQRTQQEDSAVYLCASSLGGGRTDTQYFGPGTRLTVL.

This clone was detected a few times. This chain uses TRBV5-4 with TRBJ1-2; no reliable D call. This CDR3 is 13 amino acids long. With 0 bases removed from V and 8 bases from J, the gap between germline ends came to 11 bases. Germline V gene lookup returns CDR1 SGHNT and CDR2 YYREEE (reference sequence). CDR3 loop: CASSLEPGRGYTF. The CDR3 nucleotides read TGTGCCAGCAGCTTGGAACCGGGCCGGGGCTACACCTTC.

V usage is TRBV2 and J usage is TRBJ1-5, with D perhaps TRBD1 (5 bases). Trimming removed 4 bases from V and 1 base from J, with 11 bases in between. Germline V gives CDR1 SNHLY, CDR2 FYNNEI. CDR3 length: 15 amino acids. This CDR3 is CASSVGQVSNQPQHF. The CDR3 region has the DNA TGTGCCAGCAGTGTGGGGCAGGTAAGCAATCAGCCCCAGCATTTT.

The gene calls are TRBV18 and TRBJ2-3, with TRBD2 matching over 7 bases. Trimming cost V 3 bases and J 2 bases; bases outside gene matches: 8. The CDR3 length is 16 residues. Germline-derived CDR1 and CDR2 are KGHSH and LQKENI. The CDR3 DNA sequence: TGTGCCAGCTCACCGCCTTCTAGCGGTGACACAGATACGCAGTATTTT. Protein sequence: CASSPPSSGDTDTQYF.